This TCR beta chain emerged from a study of T cells in lung cancer brain metastases. On the study more broadly: Primary and brain metastasis specimens were taken a median around 300 days apart.

Patients had either synchronous oligometastatic disease or delayed solitary brain metastasis recurrence. Germline V gives CDR1 SGHDT, CDR2 YYEEEE. The CDR3 sequence is 17 residues long. V was clipped by 2 bases and J by 0 bases; unmatched bases: 8. The data were produced by immunoSEQ multiplex PCR, yet TCRdb's version contains in-frame clones alone and is incomplete. Seen here are 1,500 to 2,000 clones, about 86% observed once, and the top ten hold approximately 7.8%. The chain is built from TRBV5-6 and TRBJ1-5; 7 nucleotides align to TRBD1. This receptor was taken from a man in his sixties or seventies with non-small cell lung cancer. The source material was tumor tissue from the primary lung tumor. CDR3 sequence reads: CASSFRGPGSSNQPQHF. CDR3 DNA: TGTGCCAGCAGCTTTAGGGGGCCGGGAAGTAGCAATCAGCCCCAGCATTTT.